This is a list of T cell receptor beta chains from one sample in a study of blood T cell repertoires in COVID-19. Sequencing used immunoSEQ multiplex PCR; TCRdb keeps in-frame clones, though not all of them. The sample lists hundreds of thousands of clones; 86% were seen once. Sequencing was carried out using peripheral blood. The source is a woman in her twenties or thirties with active or convalescent COVID-19. Each CDR3 is given with its conserved first and last residue. The order of the fields is clone size, J gene, D gene, V gene, CDR3 DNA, CDR3 protein. The D gene is left open where the match is weak. Some rows have no size entry. The others give once, few or many, or a class for an expanded clone.

>.|TRBJ2-4|TRBD1|TRBV7-2
TGTGCCAGCAGCTTGGGGACAGCAAACATTCAGTACTTC
CASSLGTANIQYF
>.|TRBJ1-3|TRBD1|TRBV5-4
TGTGCCAGCAGCTATGGACAGGGAAGTGGAAACACCATATATTTT
CASSYGQGSGNTIYF
>.|TRBJ1-4|.|TRBV4-1
TGCGCCAGCAGCACTACGCTAGGTGAAAAACTGTTTTTT
CASSTTLGEKLFF
>.|TRBJ1-1|.|TRBV18
TGTGCCAGCTCATCCGCACTCGGTAGGACAGATTTGAACACTGAAGCTTTCTTT
CASSSALGRTDLNTEAFF
>.|TRBJ2-1|TRBD2|TRBV5-1
TGCGCCAGCAGCTTGCCTAGCGGGGGGGTCGATGAGCAGTTCTTC
CASSLPSGGVDEQFF
>.|TRBJ2-1|TRBD2|TRBV15
TGTGCCACCAGCTCCGGGACTAGCGGGTTCAATGAGCAGTTCTTC
CATSSGTSGFNEQFF
>.|TRBJ1-1|.|TRBV4-1
TGCGCCAGCAGCCAAGACTTAGGGGCAAACACTGAAGCTTTCTTT
CASSQDLGANTEAFF
>.|TRBJ2-2|.|TRBV5-1
TGCGCCAGCAGCTTGGGACACTTCACCGGGGAGCTGTTTTTT
CASSLGHFTGELFF
>.|TRBJ2-5|TRBD2|TRBV29-1
TGCAGCGTTGAAGAACTAGCGGGAGCAGAGACCCAGTACTTC
CSVEELAGAETQYF
>.|TRBJ2-7|.|TRBV19
TGTGCCAGTAGTGTCCAGGGGACCGTCGAGCAGTACTTC
CASSVQGTVEQYF
>.|TRBJ1-2|.|TRBV25-1
TGTGCCAGCGCACAGGGTTCTTTTAACTATGGCTACACCTTC
CASAQGSFNYGYTF
>once|TRBJ1-2|.|TRBV5-4
TGTGCCAGCAGCTTAGGAACAGTATCGGGCTACACCTTC
CASSLGTVSGYTF
>.|TRBJ2-4|.|TRBV23-1
TGCGCCAGCAGTCATCGGTCTTTGAGGAACATTCAGTACTTC
CASSHRSLRNIQYF
>once|TRBJ1-2|TRBD1|TRBV6-5
TGTGCCAGCAGATCAGACAGGGGTGGAAATGGCTACACCTTC
CASRSDRGGNGYTF
>.|TRBJ2-1|TRBD2|TRBV10-1
TGCGCCAGCAGTGAGTCGAGGGGGGGACTAGATTCCGTGGTGCAGTTCTTC
CASSESRGGLDSVVQFF
>few|TRBJ1-6|.|TRBV2
TGTGCCAGCAGGTCCCCCGGGAATTCACCCCTCCACTTT
CASRSPGNSPLHF
>.|TRBJ2-1|TRBD1|TRBV29-1
TGCAGCGTAGCGGACAGGGGGCAGGGTGAGCAGTTCTTC
CSVADRGQGEQFF
>.|TRBJ2-1|.|TRBV19
TGTGCCAGTAGTATAGACTCAGGGTTGGGAGGCAATGAGCAGTTCTTC
CASSIDSGLGGNEQFF
>.|TRBJ2-7|TRBD1|TRBV3-1/TRBV3-2
TGTGCCAGCAGCCCACTAGGGACAGGGGCCCACGAGCAGTACTTC
CASSPLGTGAHEQYF
>.|TRBJ1-2|TRBD1|TRBV2
TGTGCCAGCAGTGTGGGGACAGGGAAGGGCTACACCTTC
CASSVGTGKGYTF
>.|TRBJ2-1|TRBD1|TRBV27
TGTGCCAGCAGTACACGGGACAGGGTATTAGCAAATGAGCAGTTCTTC
CASSTRDRVLANEQFF
>.|TRBJ2-7|TRBD1|TRBV7-8
TGTGCCAGCAGCTTAGTTGTGACAGGGCTCCACGAGCAGTACTTC
CASSLVVTGLHEQYF
>.|TRBJ2-7|.|TRBV5-6
TGTGCCAGCAGCTCAGGGGACGGCTCAACCCCTTTCTCCTACGAGCAGTACTTC
CASSSGDGSTPFSYEQYF
>.|TRBJ2-5|.|TRBV21-1
TGTGCCAGCAGCAGCCGGGGATCGGCTAAGGAGACCCAGTACTTC
CASSSRGSAKETQYF
>.|TRBJ2-7|.|TRBV27
TGTGCCAGCAGTCACTCCTACGAGCAGTACTTC
CASSHSYEQYF
>.|TRBJ1-6|TRBD1|TRBV6-1
TGTGCCAGCAGTGAACGGGACAGGGTTTCACCCCTCCACTTT
CASSERDRVSPLHF
>.|TRBJ2-1|.|TRBV27
TGTGCCAGCAGACCCCAGGGTGCGCAGGCTGAGCAGTTCTTC
CASRPQGAQAEQFF
>once|TRBJ1-1|TRBD1|TRBV25-1
TGTGCCAGCAACAGGGGACCGGGGAACACTGAAGCTTTCTTT
CASNRGPGNTEAFF
>.|TRBJ1-5|.|TRBV3-1/TRBV3-2
TGTGCCAGCGGCCCGGGGGGGAATCAGCCCCAGCATTTT
CASGPGGNQPQHF
>once|TRBJ1-6|TRBD1|TRBV30
TGTGCCTGGAGCCGGGGCGACAGGGCCATCTATAATTCACCCCTCCACTTT
CAWSRGDRAIYNSPLHF
>many|TRBJ2-1|TRBD2|TRBV27
TGTGCCAGCAGTTTGGGGCTAGCGGAGTCGATGGCCTACAATGAGCAGTTCTTC
CASSLGLAESMAYNEQFF
>.|TRBJ1-2|TRBD1|TRBV2
TGTGCCAGCAGTGGAAGGACAGGGGCAAAAGGCTACACCTTC
CASSGRTGAKGYTF
>.|TRBJ2-1|.|TRBV10-3
TGTGCCATCAGTGAGTCAGGGGCTGAGCAGTTCTTC
CAISESGAEQFF
>few|TRBJ1-4|.|TRBV18
TGTGCCAGCTCAGACATCCGGGGACAAAATAATGAAAAACTGTTTTTT
CASSDIRGQNNEKLFF
>.|TRBJ2-7|TRBD1|TRBV24-1
TGTGCCACCAGTGATCGGGACAGGGGTGAATACGAGCAGTACTTC
CATSDRDRGEYEQYF
>.|TRBJ2-5|.|TRBV4-2
TGTGCCAGCAGCCAAGAAATCGGGGGGCCCTGGGAGACCCAGTACTTC
CASSQEIGGPWETQYF
>few|TRBJ1-1|.|TRBV5-8
TGTGCCAGCAGTTCGGGAGCTGGGACTGAAGCTTTCTTT
CASSSGAGTEAFF
>few|TRBJ1-1|TRBD1|TRBV12-3/TRBV12-4
TGTGCCAGCAGTTTAGGCACAGGGGGTGAAGCTTTCTTT
CASSLGTGGEAFF
>.|TRBJ1-2|TRBD1|TRBV6-1
TGTGCCAGCAGTGATGGGGAAGGGGGCGTCTATGGCTACACCTTC
CASSDGEGGVYGYTF